This T cell receptor beta chain was captured in a study of cytomegalovirus exposure and HLA in healthy donors (dated by TCRdb to 2015 to 2018). Study-level background: An earlier analysis of fewer than 750 of the donors reported approximately 280 Gb of sequence data and around 100 million unique TCR beta sequences obtained from 180 million or so T cells. Across around 400 genotyped donors of the cohort, an average of about 220,000 unique TCR beta nucleotide sequences per donor were sequenced, and 15% to 20% of those sequences were non-productive. The genetic ancestry cluster associated with self-reported Caucasian donors included around four fifths of the roughly 400 genotyped donors. In a later genetic analysis, genome-wide SNP genotypes for about three fifths of the 666 donors were used, and that subset was treated as a discovery cohort. In an earlier analysis of 500 to 650 of the donors, high-throughput TCR beta sequencing was used to judge whether each TCR beta V gene segment behaved as functional or pseudogenic. Rather than drawing on any new phenotypic data, the later analysis identified candidate immune exposures from TCR beta sequences and the way those sequences occurred across donors. The number of donors typed differed by locus, with 629-630 for A, B, C, DRB1 and DQB1, 522 for DQA1, over 600 for DPA1, and around 460 for DPB1. An early release covering approximately 600 HLA-typed donors comprised about 310 gigabases of sequencing data and 65 million to 100 million unique TCR sequences. All discovery cohort repertoires had been generated on a single sequencing platform. The study was designed to test whether signatures of past pathogen exposure could be identified by cataloging public T cell receptors. A later analysis re-examined previously published TCR beta repertoires from more than 550 donors and added high-resolution HLA genotyping to investigate patterns of TCR occurrence. The study combined high-throughput TCR immunosequencing, statistical association of individual TCRs with disease status, and machine learning to predict cytomegalovirus infection status. Donor age, sex, ethnicity and CMV serostatus were compiled together with the repertoire data. Because of strong linkage in the cohort, 4 to 6 DR-DQ haplotypes were treated as single units for association and clustering. Along with the approximately 600-subject first cohort, a separate validation cohort of over a hundred different subjects was used. The study profiled the T cell repertoires of 666 subjects by immunosequencing and related them to cytomegalovirus serostatus. HLA typing included class I and class II loci at four-digit resolution. The paper's findings and limits, for the study overall: In a later genetic analysis, fewer N-insertions in productive TCRs were reported among donors in an Asian-associated ancestry cluster than the roughly 640-donor mean. An association between a missense DCLRE1C variant and V-gene and J-gene trimming of TCR beta chains was found in a later genetic analysis and replicated in an independent cohort. The sequencing pipeline was judged likely to have produced a cluster of highly shared sequence variants as a technical artifact. A later analysis found that most CMV-associated TCR beta chains appeared HLA-restricted, with HLA associations seemingly driven largely by CMV exposure. Linkage disequilibrium might explain the correlated functional status among segregating V segments, but an unknown experimental factor could not be ruled out. Because counts were too low, fewer than 20 rarely observed V segments, including chromosome 9 orphons, were excluded from the earlier analysis of some 540 of the donors. In a later analysis, several top co-occurrence clusters were reported to appear linked to parvovirus B19, influenza, CMV and Epstein-Barr virus. The 87-base-pair reads could not distinguish some IMGT-functional V segments, including TRBV6-2 and TRBV6-3, so those segments were excluded. The study listed approximately 160 TCR beta chains as associated with cytomegalovirus. According to a later analysis, TCR association rates differed among HLA loci, with DRB1 alleles showing the most associated TCRs and HLA-C alleles showing the fewest. A few of the identified cytomegalovirus-associated TCR beta chains were confirmed in vitro to be specific for cytomegalovirus antigens. An earlier analysis of roughly 570 of the donors showed that most TCR beta V segments appeared in productive rearrangements either about 87% or about 30% of the time, which broadly matched IMGT annotations. The presence/absence analyses assumed that sequencing depth was roughly uniform across donors, and that assumption may not be true. Most TCR sequences were seen in very few donors, while some public TCRs were found in many individuals. When HLA alleles, especially DR and DQ, strongly co-occurred, TCR associations were difficult to assign to individual alleles. At a false discovery rate of 0.05, a later analysis linked 15,000 to 20,000 TCR beta sequences to specific HLA alleles. Only TCR beta chains were sequenced in this cohort, and the absence of alpha or paired-chain data limited detectable features. A further reported finding was that TCR beta sequences accurately predicted the HLA-A and HLA-B alleles for most subjects in the first cohort. The only immune exposure information available for the cohort was CMV serostatus. HLA typing was unavailable for some donors at each locus, so association tests used only the typed subset. In a later analysis, HLA-associated TCR beta chains were found to be more clonally expanded and to have lower generation probabilities than equally common non-associated chains. The classifier was reported to diagnose cytomegalovirus status with high specificity and sensitivity in both the original and validation cohorts. It was suggested by the authors that the approach could potentially be generalized to other disease states and immunological phenotypes.

With respect to this clone: Its cognate antigen has yet to be identified. There are no base qualities to consult, and no much larger clone falls within one base.

Library preparation used the immunoSEQ multiplex PCR assay. The multiplex PCR relied on a mix of 60 forward primers for TCR Vbeta segments and 13 reverse primers for TCR Jbeta segments. The CDR3 region of rearranged TCR beta genes was amplified from genomic DNA with a multiplex PCR assay. The Illumina HiSeq System was used to sequence the amplified TCR beta libraries as 87-base-pair reads. Regarding the original processing steps: In a later analysis, roughly 80 million unique TCR beta chains were counted across the roughly 700 repertoires, and roughly 9.9 million of these chains were shared by at least two donors. Raw reads were error-corrected and collapsed into unique sequences with a nearest-neighbor algorithm that merged closely related sequences to remove PCR and sequencing errors. V, D and J gene segments were assigned by aligning CDR3 sequences to IMGT reference sequences. For a sequence to be retained, a match of at least six nucleotides to both a V gene segment and a J gene segment was required. Rearrangements were classified as productive when the CDR3 lacked stop codons and remained in frame with V and J, and all other rearrangements were classified as non-productive. Following IMGT convention, CDR3 was defined as the stretch from the second conserved V-encoded cysteine up to the conserved J-encoded phenylalanine. The earlier analysis of 500 to 750 of the donors excluded any sequence lacking an unambiguous match to a single V gene segment. In an earlier analysis of a few hundred of the donors, a V segment was called functional when productive rearrangements were above 56.7%, and segregating when the standard deviation between donors exceeded 5%. A statistical classification framework was built for diagnosing cytomegalovirus status from the catalog of TCR beta chain sequences. A later analysis assigned V and J genes by comparing TCR nucleotide sequences with IMGT/GENE-DB human TR gene sequences. Using the TCRdist pipeline, a later analysis assigned CDR3 sequences along with most-parsimonious VDJ recombination scenarios. A later analysis defined each TCR beta chain by its CDR3 amino acid sequence plus V-gene family, and excluded reads lacking a unique V-gene family. In a later analysis, nearly 600 highly shared, low-generation-probability nucleotide sequences were removed to address suspected cross-contamination and a sequencing artifact. For each public chain, a later analysis derived a clonal expansion index from normalized ranks of inferred template counts within each repertoire. In a later analysis, generation probabilities were computed using a VDJ recombination model fitted to out-of-frame rearrangements, and the results were checked against IGoR. In a later analysis, TCR-TCR, TCR-HLA and TCR-CMV co-occurrence was scored with hypergeometric tests, and a repertoire-size bias correction was applied to TCR pairs. To estimate false discovery rates, a later analysis permuted the HLA or CMV assignments 20 times. In a later analysis, co-occurring TCRs were grouped using DBSCAN, with TCRdist sequence similarity added in when clustering inside HLA-allele-positive subsets. Repertoires with fewer than 30,000 or more than 120,000 public chains were left out of co-occurrence clustering, as were a handful of repertoires with anomalous nucleotide sharing. In TCRdb, the immuneACCESS table is reduced to in-frame sequences with V and J assigned. These tables do not hold every clone; where another copy was compared, an unresolved V gene accounts for under half, and the others remain unexplained. For V, J and clone size, that table is used; D and trimming come from the DNA. Recorded for this sample are around 200,000 clones; about 80% of them occurred a single time. Roughly 5.5% of the sample goes to the ten largest clones.

The cohort was made up of approximately 670 healthy bone marrow donors. At the time of sampling, all cohort members were nominally healthy, though unrecorded immune exposures were likely present. The donor tested CMV seropositive, placing the donor among the 250 to 350 seropositive members of the cohort. A peripheral blood sample was provided by each donor, and peripheral blood mononuclear cells were used for TCR beta sequencing. Genomic DNA was extracted from the blood cell samples with the Qiagen DNeasy Blood Extraction Kit. Here V drops 4 bases and J drops 2 bases, and the junction holds 10 bases not matched to any gene. Reading from cysteine to phenylalanine, the CDR3 counts 18 amino acids. Only CDR3 DNA is held: 54 bases, read in frame from base 1. Per the germline V gene (reference sequence), SEHNR is the CDR1 and FQNEAQ is the CDR2.

This TCR was sampled from a man aged 35 to 55 in good health and CMV-seropositive. This chain joins TRBV7-9 to TRBJ2-6, with 8 central nucleotides matching TRBD1. The sample was PBMCs. The CDR3 reads CASSSSDRRGPGANVLTF. The base sequence is TGTGCCAGCAGCTCAAGCGACCGCAGGGGGCCTGGGGCCAACGTCCTGACTTTC.